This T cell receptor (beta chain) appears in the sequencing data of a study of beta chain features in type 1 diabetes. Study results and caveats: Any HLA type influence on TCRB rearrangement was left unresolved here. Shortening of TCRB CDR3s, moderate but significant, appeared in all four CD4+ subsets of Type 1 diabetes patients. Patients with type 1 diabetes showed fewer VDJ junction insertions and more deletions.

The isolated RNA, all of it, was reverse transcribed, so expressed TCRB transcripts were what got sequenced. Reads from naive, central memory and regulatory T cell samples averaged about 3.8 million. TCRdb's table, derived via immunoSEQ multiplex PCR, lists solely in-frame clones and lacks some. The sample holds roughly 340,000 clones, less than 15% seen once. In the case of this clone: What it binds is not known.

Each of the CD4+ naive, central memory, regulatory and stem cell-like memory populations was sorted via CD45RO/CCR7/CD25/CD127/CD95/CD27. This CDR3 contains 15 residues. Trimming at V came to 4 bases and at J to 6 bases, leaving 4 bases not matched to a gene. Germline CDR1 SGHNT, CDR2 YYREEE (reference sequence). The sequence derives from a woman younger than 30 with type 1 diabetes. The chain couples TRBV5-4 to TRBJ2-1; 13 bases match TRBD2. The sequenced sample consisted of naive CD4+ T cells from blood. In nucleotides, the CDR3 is TGTGCCAGCAGCATACTAGCGGGAGGGAGCAATGAGCAGTTCTTC. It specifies CASSILAGGSNEQFF.